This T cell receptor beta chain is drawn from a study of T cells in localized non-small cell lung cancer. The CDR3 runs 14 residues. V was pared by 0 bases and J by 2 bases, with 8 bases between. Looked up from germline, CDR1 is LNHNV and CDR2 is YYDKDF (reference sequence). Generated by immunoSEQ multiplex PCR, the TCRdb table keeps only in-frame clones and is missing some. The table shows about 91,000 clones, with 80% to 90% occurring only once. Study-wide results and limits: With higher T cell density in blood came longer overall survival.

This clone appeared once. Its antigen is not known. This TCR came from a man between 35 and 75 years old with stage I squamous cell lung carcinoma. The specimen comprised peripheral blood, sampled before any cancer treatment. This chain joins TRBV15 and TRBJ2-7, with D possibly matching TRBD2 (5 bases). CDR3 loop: CATSRDIGAYEQYF. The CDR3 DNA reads TGTGCCACCAGCAGAGATATCGGGGCCTACGAGCAGTACTTC.